This T cell receptor (beta chain) emerged from a study of blood T cell repertoires in COVID-19. For the study at large: Sites across the United States, Italy and Spain contributed samples from acute and convalescent COVID-19. T cells, B-cell-depleted T cells, or PBMCs supplied cDNA or gDNA.

The CDR3 extends over 15 amino acids. With 7 bases removed from V and 2 bases from J, the gap between germline ends came to 15 bases. From germline, CDR1 is MNHEY and CDR2 SVGEGT. Per the authors' pipeline: Reference gene primer amplification yielded estimated nucleated cell counts. Some clones are missing from TCRdb's copy, which holds only in-frame ones; the method was immunoSEQ multiplex PCR. Clonal size and the V and J genes are those of that table, whereas D and trimming came from the DNA. This table has about 92,000 clones, roughly 70% appearing once. The sequencing input was peripheral blood. The sequence was collected from a woman in her fifties or sixties in a cohort sampled during active or convalescent COVID-19. The chain recombines TRBV6-2 or TRBV6-3 with TRBJ2-1; perhaps TRBD2 as D (5 bases). CDR3 sequence (DNA): TGTGCCAGCAACCCCACGCGGGCAGCCTACAATGAGCAGTTCTTC. Translating it yields CASNPTRAAYNEQFF.